The rows below give T cell receptor beta chains drawn from one sample of a study of cytomegalovirus exposure and HLA in healthy donors. The table came from immunoSEQ multiplex PCR; TCRdb's copy has only in-frame clones and leaves some out. This sample has 50,000 or so clones; roughly 70% occur once, and the top ten carry 30% to 35%. Sample: PBMCs. These receptors came from a man aged 40-55 years in good health and CMV-seropositive. Each CDR3 is given with its conserved first and last residue. Fields, in order: D gene, V gene, CDR3 protein. D genes are given only for firm matches.

. | TRBV7-2 | CASSFEYSHYGYTF
TRBD1 | TRBV2 | CASRGTGTDYGYTF
TRBD2 | TRBV6-1 | CASSTGTSSSYEQYF
TRBD1 | TRBV6-1 | CASRTGLGDTQYF
TRBD1 | TRBV5-5 | CASSLGTGLVMGTEAFF
. | TRBV6-5 | CASSYRSDNEKLFF
TRBD1 | TRBV2 | CASTMGQGETEAFF
. | TRBV19 | CASSTSGGYEQYF
TRBD1 | TRBV5-8 | CASSDRVDGYTF
TRBD2 | TRBV6-5 | CASIGTSGYEQYF
. | TRBV4-2 | CASSQAFRAGVNTEAFF
TRBD1 | TRBV18 | CASSPPVFRGSYEQYF
TRBD1 | TRBV27 | CASSILKQGAREQYF
. | TRBV7-8 | CASSTAGNEQFF
. | TRBV5-1 | CASRWTPNTGELFF
. | TRBV7-9 | CAGSFTGRNYGYTF
. | TRBV28 | CASSGGSNTEAFF
TRBD1 | TRBV7-6 | CASSVTSGQGVYEQYF
. | TRBV5-1 | CASSFGPQVADTQYF
TRBD1 | TRBV4-1 | CASSRGTGVPNQPQHF
. | TRBV6-1 | CASSLGDYGYTF
. | TRBV10-3 | CATRDLVEFYEQYF
. | TRBV6-5 | CASSFGQSNYGYTF
. | TRBV19 | CASLDHRSSYNEQFF
TRBD1 | TRBV5-1 | CASSTGTAYNEQFF
TRBD2 | TRBV4-2 | CASSQDWTSGTDTQYF
TRBD2 | TRBV9 | CASSARSGGYNEQFF
TRBD1 | TRBV4-2 | CASSQDQGAYYEQYF